The entry below gives a single T cell receptor (beta chain) sequence along with its context. The target antigen is unknown. The sample is drawn from a study of a mutant IDH1 vaccine in newly diagnosed glioma. Study-wide context: Among treated patients, 62.5% were male and about 40% female, and mean age was around 40 years. Radiotherapy, temozolomide, or both had been given previously, and both were given to most.

Study-wide results and caveats: Apparently, pseudoprogression bore no relation to changes among the top peripheral T cell clonotypes.

Clones were sequenced by immunoSEQ multiplex PCR, and TCRdb holds only the in-frame ones, with some missing. This sample has about 34,000 clones; approximately 80% occur once, and the top ten carry 9%. As for time point: baseline, week 1 (first vaccination visit). Treatment indicated: pre-vaccination baseline after standard-of-care therapy. Donors had new IDH1-mutant astrocytomas of WHO grade 3 or 4 (ATRX-lost). The receptor was derived from a man in his fifties with glioma. Some clones in this sample may be carry-over from other donors' samples. The sequencing here drew on peripheral blood mononuclear cells (PBMCs), taken from a glioma patient treated with radiotherapy, temozolomide or both.

CDR3 residues: CASRNPGTGVLNTEAFF. The CDR3, as DNA: TGTGCCAGCAGAAATCCCGGGACAGGGGTCTTGAACACTGAAGCTTTCTTT. The gene calls are TRBV2 and TRBJ1-1, with 10 bases aligning to TRBD1. V lost 6 bases, J lost 0 bases, and 10 bases stayed unmatched. CDR3 length: 17 amino acids. Germline lookup yields CDR1 SNHLY and CDR2 FYNNEI.